The 19 T cell receptor beta chains below were found in one sample sequenced in a study of identical twins listed by TCRdb under 2016. The library relied on 5' RACE. TCRdb shows the sequencer as Illumina HiSeq 2000. TCRdb itself trimmed the public reads at Q25 with fastp, ran MiXCR and retained productive beta chains. For every CDR3 protein sequence, its rows merge into one entry that carries the most common genes and DNA. The sample table contains about 240,000 distinct CDR3 sequences; only one count was recorded for 10% to 15% of them. The ten most abundant clones make up about 3.9% of the sample. These data were also reused for a study on yellow fever vaccine responses in identical twins.

Sample: memory (CD45RO+) T cells sorted from blood. Explained via the paper, the cell subset or site label denotes: CD45RO+ enriched T cells. The source of these receptors is a woman in her late teens or twenties in good health.

In its sample, this clonotype was seen a few times. CDR3 protein: CASSYNNYGYTF. The DNA of the CDR3 is TGTGCCAGCAGTTACAATAACTATGGCTACACCTTC. This sequence joins TRBV6-5 and TRBJ1-2, with D hard to call. CDR1 and CDR2 from the germline V gene are MNHEY and SVGAGI. The germline V and J ends were trimmed by 2 bases and 1 base, with 2 bases remaining between them. The CDR3 runs 12 residues.

In its sample, this clonotype was seen a few times. The chain couples TRBV6-2 or TRBV6-3 to TRBJ2-3, with a weak D call TRBD1 (5 bases). This CDR3 spans 13 amino acids. The germline V gene encodes CDR1 MNHEY and CDR2 SVGEGT. Between the trimmed V and J ends, which lost 4 bases and 2 bases, there was a span of 7 bases. As DNA, the CDR3 is TGTGCCAGCAGTTCGGACACCACAGATACGCAGTATTTT. Its translation: CASSSDTTDTQYF.

This clonotype was detected only a few times. The V gene is TRBV9, the J gene TRBJ2-5, with 10 bases lining up with TRBD2. The CDR3 has 15 residues. Germline V lookup: CDR1 SGDLS, CDR2 YYNGEE. Trimming at V came to 0 bases and at J to 4 bases, leaving 3 bases not matched to a gene. DNA of the CDR3: TGTGCCAGCAGCGTAGGTCTAGCGGGGGCAGAGACCCAGTACTTC. It translates to CASSVGLAGAETQYF.

The rearrangement links TRBV2 to TRBJ2-5, with a possible D match to TRBD2 (5 bases). Germline V gene sequence: CDR1 SNHLY, CDR2 FYNNEI. Trimming shortened V by 7 bases and J by 5 bases, and 11 bases separated the two germline ends. The CDR3 length is 12 residues. The CDR3: CASTRRRETQYF. The CDR3 DNA is TGTGCCAGCACCAGGAGGAGGGAGACCCAGTACTTC. The full variable domain, in which reference TRBV2 and TRBJ2-5 provide the parts outside the CDR3, is EPEVTQTPSHQVTQMGQEVILRCVPISNHLYFYWYRQILGQKVEFLVSFYNNEISEKSEIFDDQFSVERPDGSNFTLKIRSTKLEDSAMYFCASTRRRETQYFGPGTRLLVL.

This clonotype was recorded many times. The chain has TRBV5-1 and TRBJ2-1, with 7 bases matching TRBD1. Germline CDR1 SGHRS, CDR2 YFSETQ. Trimming cost V 1 base and J 4 bases; bases outside gene matches: 2. The CDR3 contains 14 residues. The CDR3 here is CASSLSTGYNEQFF. The CDR3 DNA follows: TGCGCCAGCAGCTTGTCGACAGGGTACAATGAGCAGTTCTTC.

This clonotype showed up many times. The V and J genes are TRBV12-3 or TRBV12-4 and TRBJ1-1; D may be TRBD1 (6 bases). V dropped 6 bases and J dropped 5 bases, with 16 bases sitting between them. The CDR3 contains 14 residues. The CDR3 is CASRRDTQRTEAFF. The CDR3 DNA is TGTGCCAGCAGAAGGGACACTCAGAGAACTGAAGCTTTCTTT.

V gene TRBV20-1 combines with J gene TRBJ2-3, with 10 bases that match TRBD2. This CDR3 has 16 amino acids. Per the germline V gene, CDR1 is DFQATT and CDR2 is SNEGSKA (reference sequence). J gave up 4 bases and V 0 bases, and 7 bases lay outside the gene matches. The CDR3 bases are TGCAGTGCTAGAGATATGAGCGGGGGGGATTCAGATACGCAGTATTTT. As protein: CSARDMSGGDSDTQYF.

This clonotype was observed a few times. The chain couples TRBV15 to TRBJ1-5; a possible D gene is TRBD1 (5 bases). From germline, CDR1 is LNHNV and CDR2 YYDKDF (reference sequence). The germline V and J ends were trimmed by 5 bases and 6 bases, with 11 bases remaining between them. The CDR3 is made up of 13 amino acids. The CDR3 sequence: CATSGGVGQPQHF. The CDR3 coding sequence is TGTGCCACCAGCGGGGGTGTTGGTCAGCCCCAGCATTTT.

This clonotype was found a few times. The chain couples TRBV20-1 to TRBJ2-5; 7 positions match TRBD2. CDR3 size: 14 residues. Germline lookup yields CDR1 DFQATT and CDR2 SNEGSKA (reference sequence). V was pared by 3 bases and J by 3 bases, with 7 bases of the junction left unmatched. CDR3 loop: CSASPGLVEETQYF. The CDR3 DNA reads as TGCAGTGCTAGCCCCGGACTAGTGGAAGAGACCCAGTACTTC.

The table lists this clonotype with a few counts. This chain uses TRBV10-3 with TRBJ2-3; no definite D call. Germline-derived CDR1 and CDR2 are ENHRY and SYGVKD. Trimming took off 0 bases at V and 3 bases at J, with 4 bases between the two ends. This CDR3 is built from 13 residues. CDR3 in DNA: TGTGCCATCAGTGAGTCCTTTACAGATACGCAGTATTTT. Amino acid sequence: CAISESFTDTQYF.

For this clonotype: Sequence at one end of the junction differs from germline and may be a read error. This chain links TRBV5-1 with TRBJ2-2, with a tentative D call TRBD2 (5 bases). The length of the CDR3 is 13 residues. Germline V lookup: CDR1 SGHRS, CDR2 YFSETQ. The CDR3 bases are TGCGCCAGCAGCATCACAGTTACCGGGGAGCCGTTTTTT. It is translated as CASSITVTGEPFF.

This clonotype appeared many times. The J gene is TRBJ2-7, the V gene TRBV20-1; D not certain. Germline V gene data show CDR1 as DFQATT and CDR2 as SNEGSKA (reference sequence). Trimming left V 2 bases short and J 3 bases short, with 11 bases between. The CDR3 spans 13 residues. The CDR3 sequence is CSARFGPYYEQYF. CDR3 coding DNA: TGCAGTGCTAGATTCGGACCTTACTACGAGCAGTACTTC.

This clonotype has ten or more counts. The V gene is TRBV9, the J gene TRBJ2-5; D remains ambiguous. Germline V gives CDR1 SGDLS, CDR2 YYNGEE. CDR3 length: 15 amino acids. The V and J ends lost 0 bases and 5 bases respectively, with 14 bases between them. The CDR3, as DNA: TGTGCCAGCAGCGTAGATGTGACACGGTGGGAGACCCAGTACTTC. Its protein is CASSVDVTRWETQYF.

The rearrangement links TRBV15 to TRBJ2-3; D not resolved. CDR1 and CDR2 from the germline V gene are LNHNV and YYDKDF (reference sequence). The germline V and J ends were trimmed by 0 bases and 2 bases, with 12 bases remaining between them. The CDR3 length is 16 residues. The CDR3 sequence is CATSRDQKGFTDTQYF. CDR3 DNA sequence: TGTGCCACCAGCAGAGATCAGAAGGGCTTCACAGATACGCAGTATTTT.

This clonotype was found a few times. This chain uses TRBV20-1 with TRBJ2-1; D is undetermined. Germline CDR1 DFQATT, CDR2 SNEGSKA (reference sequence). V lost 8 bases to trimming and J lost 1 base, with 21 bases between them. The CDR3 is made up of 16 amino acids. Here the CDR3 reads CSSQYPPSISYNEQFF. The CDR3 coding sequence is TGCAGTTCACAGTATCCTCCTTCCATTTCCTACAATGAGCAGTTCTTC.

This clonotype was counted only a few times. The chain recombines TRBV6-2 or TRBV6-3 with TRBJ2-3; 12 positions match TRBD2. CDR1 and CDR2 from the germline V gene are MNHEY and SVGEGT. The CDR3 runs to 16 residues. The J segment lost 2 bases and the V segment lost 6 bases, leaving 6 bases of the junction unmatched. CDR3 bases: TGTGCCAGCAGAACGCTAGCGGGAGGGGACACAGATACGCAGTATTTT. Its protein is CASRTLAGGDTDTQYF.

Details on this clonotype: The junction departs from the called germline gene at one end, perhaps through a read error. The chain is built from TRBV7-7 and TRBJ2-5, with D perhaps TRBD1 or TRBD2 (5 bases each). Germline V CDR1 and CDR2: SSHAT, FNYEAQ (reference sequence). This CDR3 spans 16 amino acids. The CDR3 loop reads CASSLLTAVYEETQYF. DNA of the CDR3: TGTGCTAGCAGCTTGCTGACAGCGGTTTATGAAGAGACCCAGTACTTC.

The gene calls are TRBV9 and TRBJ2-2; D call uncertain. In germline, CDR1 is SGDLS, CDR2 YYNGEE. V was trimmed by 2 bases and J by 6 bases, leaving 8 bases between them. The CDR3 extends over 13 amino acids. The CDR3 spells CASSVVRAGELFF. In DNA, the CDR3 is TGTGCCAGCAGCGTGGTTCGAGCCGGGGAGCTGTTTTTT.

V gene TRBV6-1 combines with J gene TRBJ1-6; 9 nucleotides agree with TRBD1. The length of the CDR3 is 15 residues. With V trimmed by 6 bases and J by 11 bases, 11 bases remained unmatched. Germline loops: CDR1 MNHNS, CDR2 SASEGT. The CDR3: CASRAPGQGSPPLHF. CDR3 DNA sequence: TGTGCCAGCAGGGCTCCGGGACAGGGAAGCCCACCCCTCCACTTT.